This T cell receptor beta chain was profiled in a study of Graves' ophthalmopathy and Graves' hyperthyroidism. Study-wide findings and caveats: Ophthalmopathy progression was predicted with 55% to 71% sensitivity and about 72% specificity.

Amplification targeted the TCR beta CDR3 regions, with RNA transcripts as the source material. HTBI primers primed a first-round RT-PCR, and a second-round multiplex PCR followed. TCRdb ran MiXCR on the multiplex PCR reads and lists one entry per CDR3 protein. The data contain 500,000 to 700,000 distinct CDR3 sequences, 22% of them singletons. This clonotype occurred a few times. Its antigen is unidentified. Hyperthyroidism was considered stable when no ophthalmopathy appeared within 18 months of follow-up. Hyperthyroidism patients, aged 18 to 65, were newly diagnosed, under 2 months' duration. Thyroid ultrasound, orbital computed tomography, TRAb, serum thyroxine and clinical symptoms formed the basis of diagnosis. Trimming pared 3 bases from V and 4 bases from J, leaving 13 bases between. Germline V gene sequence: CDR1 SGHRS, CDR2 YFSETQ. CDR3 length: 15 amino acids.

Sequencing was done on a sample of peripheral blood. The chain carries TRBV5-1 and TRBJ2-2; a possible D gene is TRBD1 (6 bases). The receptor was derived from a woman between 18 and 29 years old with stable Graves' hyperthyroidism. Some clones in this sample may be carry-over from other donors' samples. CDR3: CASSSGTTLTGELFF. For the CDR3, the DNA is TGCGCCAGCAGCTCCGGGACAACCCTCACCGGGGAGCTGTTTTTT. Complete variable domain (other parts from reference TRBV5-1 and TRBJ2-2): KAGVTQTPRYLIKTRGQQVTLSCSPISGHRSVSWYQQTPGQGLQFLFEYFSETQRNKGNFPGRFSGRQFSNSRSEMNVSTLELGDSALYLCASSSGTTLTGELFFGEGSRLTVL.